This TCR beta chain is from a study of Tregs in tolerant kidney transplant recipients. Regarding the study as a whole: The most relevant donor-specific Treg TCRbeta repertoire apparently came from expansion with activated donor B cells. Biological reproducibility was not directly addressed, but technical replication error appeared minimal.

This CDR3 is built from 13 residues. V was pared by 4 bases and J by 8 bases, with 6 bases of the junction left unmatched. The germline V gene has CDR1 SGHTA and CDR2 FQGNSA. On this clone: Its specificity is not known.

The protocol was immunoSEQ multiplex PCR, while the TCRdb copy is restricted to in-frame clones and leaves out a portion. The sample records about 110,000 clones, roughly 90% being singletons. V is TRBV7-2 and J is TRBJ1-1, with TRBD1 matching over 8 bases. This clonotype was sampled from a human donor who received a combined kidney and bone marrow transplant. This specimen was CD4+ T cells from blood, taken before the transplant. In DNA form, the CDR3 reads TGTGCCAGCAGCTCTCAGGGGGCTATCGAAGCTTTCTTT. Amino acids: CASSSQGAIEAFF.